Following are 30 T cell receptor beta chains from one sample sequenced in a study of cytomegalovirus exposure and HLA in healthy donors. TCRdb's copy holds only in-frame clones and misses some; the assay was immunoSEQ multiplex PCR. The table includes under 150,000 clones, roughly 92% detected once. The sample consisted of PBMCs. These receptors were collected from a man between 18 and 29 years old in good health and CMV-seronegative.

V and J are TRBV5-1 and TRBJ1-1; D remains unclear. V was clipped by 0 bases and J by 3 bases, with 18 bases between them. There are 17 residues in the CDR3. The germline V gene encodes CDR1 SGHRS and CDR2 YFSETQ. The CDR3 is CASSLVVGIGRDTEAFF. In DNA, the CDR3 is TGCGCCAGCAGCTTGGTAGTGGGAATTGGGCGGGACACTGAAGCTTTCTTT.

This chain connects TRBV7-2 to TRBJ2-2; 9 bases line up with TRBD2. The trim removed 2 bases at V and 4 bases at J, leaving 5 bases unmatched. CDR1 and CDR2 from the germline V gene are SGHTA and FQGNSA. This CDR3 region has 16 residues. The CDR3 bases are TGTGCCAGCAGCTTATACAGACTAGCGGTCACCGGGGAGCTGTTTTTT. Translating it yields CASSLYRLAVTGELFF.

The V call is TRBV28, the J call TRBJ2-3; 11 bases match TRBD2. There are 15 residues in the CDR3. Trimming at V came to 6 bases and at J to 2 bases, leaving 4 bases not matched to a gene. Germline V gene data show CDR1 as MDHEN and CDR2 as SYDVKM. CDR3 in amino acids: CASSGTSGYTDTQYF. The CDR3 DNA sequence: TGTGCCAGCAGCGGGACTAGCGGCTACACAGATACGCAGTATTTT.

The rearrangement links TRBV5-6 to TRBJ1-1; perhaps TRBD1 as D (5 bases). CDR1 and CDR2 (germline): SGHDT, YYEEEE. The V and J ends lost 4 bases and 6 bases respectively, with 28 bases between them. The CDR3 has 18 amino acids. The CDR3 loop is CASSSRMWGVVGIAEAFF. The DNA of the CDR3 is TGTGCCAGCAGCAGTCGTATGTGGGGCGTAGTGGGGATCGCTGAAGCTTTCTTT. The full variable domain, in which reference TRBV5-6 and TRBJ1-1 provide the parts outside the CDR3, is DAGVTQSPTHLIKTRGQQVTLRCSPKSGHDTVSWYQQALGQGPQFIFQYYEEEERQRGNFPDRFSGHQFPNYSSELNVNALLLGDSALYLCASSSRMWGVVGIAEAFFGQGTRLTVV.

V is TRBV28 and J is TRBJ1-1, with TRBD1 matching 7 bases. V lost 6 bases, J lost 0 bases, and 7 bases stayed unmatched. The CDR3 covers 15 residues. Germline CDR1 reads MDHEN; CDR2 reads SYDVKM. DNA for the CDR3: TGTGCCAGCAGGGGCACCGGGACAGTGAACACTGAAGCTTTCTTT. This codes for CASRGTGTVNTEAFF.

V gene TRBV9 combines with J gene TRBJ1-6, with D unresolved. Germline V gene sequence: CDR1 SGDLS, CDR2 YYNGEE. V was pared by 0 bases and J by 0 bases, with 13 bases between. The CDR3 consists of 18 residues. CDR3 sequence (DNA): TGTGCCAGCAGCGTAGGAGCAGGCGATACCTCCTATAATTCACCCCTCCACTTT. Translated, it gives CASSVGAGDTSYNSPLHF.

J is TRBJ2-2 and V is TRBV19; 15 bases agree with TRBD2. V lost 9 bases to trimming and J lost 3 bases; unmatched junction nucleotides: 2. This CDR3 has 15 amino acids. Germline loops: CDR1 LNHDA, CDR2 SQIVND (reference sequence). The CDR3 is CASGLAGGDTGELFF. Here the CDR3 DNA reads TGTGCCAGCGGACTAGCGGGAGGGGACACCGGGGAGCTGTTTTTT.

This rearrangement joins TRBV6-1 to TRBJ1-1, with 11 bases identical to TRBD1. Germline V lookup: CDR1 MNHNS, CDR2 SASEGT. V was clipped by 3 bases and J by 5 bases; unmatched bases: 5. This CDR3 region has 15 residues. The CDR3 protein is CASSDRTGGVTEAFF. DNA of the CDR3: TGTGCCAGCAGTGACCGGACAGGGGGCGTAACTGAAGCTTTCTTT.

The chain is built from TRBV19 and TRBJ2-6; TRBD1 matches at 7 bases. Germline V gene sequence: CDR1 LNHDA, CDR2 SQIVND (reference sequence). The CDR3 consists of 15 residues. With 3 bases clipped from V and 4 bases from J, the junction kept 3 bases outside the gene matches. CDR3 nucleotides: TGTGCCAGTAGTATTGACAGGGCCGGGGCCAACGTCCTGACTTTC. Protein: CASSIDRAGANVLTF.

The chain joins TRBV9 to TRBJ2-4; possible D gene TRBD1, 7 bases. This CDR3 is built from 21 residues. V lost 0 bases and J lost 0, with 25 bases in between. Germline CDR1 and CDR2: SGDLS and YYNGEE. CDR3 coding DNA: TGTGCCAGCAGCGTAGCTACGGGAGACAGGGTTGGGGGATTAGCCAAAAACATTCAGTACTTC. Translating gives CASSVATGDRVGGLAKNIQYF. Full variable domain (rest looked up from reference TRBV9 and TRBJ2-4): DSGVTQTPKHLITATGQRVTLRCSPRSGDLSVYWYQQSLDQGLQFLIQYYNGEERAKGNILERFSAQQFPDLHSELNLSSLELGDSALYFCASSVATGDRVGGLAKNIQYFGAGTRLSVL.

The J gene is TRBJ2-7, the V gene TRBV7-9, with 14 bases aligning to TRBD2. After removal of 4 bases from V and 0 bases from J, the junction contained 8 bases not matched to a gene. There are 18 residues in the CDR3. Per the germline V gene, CDR1 is SEHNR and CDR2 is FQNEAQ (reference sequence). The CDR3 here is CASSSGLAGGFSSYEQYF. For the CDR3, the DNA is TGTGCCAGCAGCTCCGGACTAGCGGGGGGCTTCAGCTCCTACGAGCAGTACTTC.

V gene TRBV6-5 combines with J gene TRBJ2-7; a possible D gene is TRBD2 (5 bases). The CDR3 runs 15 residues. Germline CDR1 and CDR2: MNHEY and SVGAGI. The V and J ends lost 2 bases and 5 bases respectively, with 16 bases between them. CDR3 coding DNA: TGTGCCAGCAGTTACGGGCCAGGAGGAGTCGACGAGCAGTACTTC. Amino acids: CASSYGPGGVDEQYF.

The gene calls are TRBV10-2 and TRBJ1-1; no clear D gene. V gave up 6 bases and J gave up 1 base, with 9 bases separating them. CDR3 size: 13 residues. Germline CDR1 reads WSHSY; CDR2 reads SAAADI. The CDR3 DNA reads as TGCGCCAGCAGCGAACTAAAGAACACTGAAGCTTTCTTT. Protein sequence: CASSELKNTEAFF.

This clone was seen once. The chain uses TRBV7-6 and TRBJ2-2, with D possibly being TRBD2 (6 bases). The germline V gene has CDR1 SGHVS and CDR2 FNYEAQ. V dropped 3 bases and J dropped 3 bases, with 8 bases sitting between them. CDR3 size: 14 residues. This CDR3 reads CASSFGSYTGELFF. The CDR3 nucleotides are TGTGCCAGCAGCTTCGGGAGTTACACCGGGGAGCTGTTTTTT.

This clone was seen once. V usage is TRBV7-7 and J usage is TRBJ1-5, with 7 bases lining up with TRBD1. The CDR3 is made up of 17 amino acids. The germline gives CDR1 SSHAT, CDR2 FNYEAQ (reference sequence). The trim removed 6 bases at V and 4 bases at J, leaving 15 bases unmatched. The CDR3 sequence is CASSGRQGRVRNQPQHF. As DNA, the CDR3 is TGTGCCAGCAGTGGTAGACAGGGAAGGGTCCGAAATCAGCCCCAGCATTTT.

The chain has TRBV10-3 and TRBJ2-3; no definite D call. This CDR3 is 14 amino acids long. The germline CDR1 and CDR2 sequences are ENHRY and SYGVKD. The V gene lost 0 bases and the J gene lost 4 bases, with 8 bases spanning the gap. Here the CDR3 DNA reads TGTGCCATCAGTGAGTCAACGAGGTCAGATACGCAGTATTTT. As protein: CAISESTRSDTQYF.

The chain joins TRBV30 to TRBJ1-2, with 9 bases fitting TRBD1. The CDR3 length is 15 residues. The junction had 12 bases not matched to a gene; V was cut back by 4 bases and J by 6 bases. Germline V gene sequence: CDR1 GTSNPN, CDR2 SVGIG (reference sequence). The CDR3 bases are TGTGCCTGGAAAGATGGGACAGGGTATAAGGATGGCTACACCTTC. The encoded protein is CAWKDGTGYKDGYTF. Looking up the rest from reference TRBV30 and TRBJ1-2 gives the full variable domain: SQTIHQWPATLVQPVGSPLSLECTVEGTSNPNLYWYRQAAGRGLQLLFYSVGIGQISSEVPQNLSASRPQDRQFILSSKKLLLSDSGFYLCAWKDGTGYKDGYTFGSGTRLTVV.

V gene TRBV28 combines with J gene TRBJ1-2, with D possibly TRBD1 on 6 matching bases. There are 17 residues in the CDR3. Trimming cost V 4 bases and J 7 bases, with 25 bases left between them. In germline, CDR1 is MDHEN, CDR2 SYDVKM. CDR3 amino acids: CASSSHTGGVEEAGYTF. The CDR3 nucleotides are TGTGCCAGCAGTTCCCACACGGGGGGCGTAGAAGAGGCTGGCTACACCTTC.

About this clone itself: One end of the junction fails to match germline, which may point to a read error. The chain employs TRBV11-2 and TRBJ2-5, with D possibly TRBD2 on 6 matching bases. The CDR3 has 15 amino acids. Germline CDR1 reads SGHAT; CDR2 reads FQNNGV. CDR3 nucleotide sequence: TGTGCCGGCAGCCCCGGAGGGGTCTATAAAGAGACCCAGTACTTC. Protein: CAGSPGGVYKETQYF.

V usage is TRBV29-1 and J usage is TRBJ2-3, with 10 bases identical to TRBD1. Germline loops: CDR1 SQVTM, CDR2 ANQGSEA. This CDR3 is 15 amino acids long. V shed 7 bases, J shed 2 bases, and the junction held 9 bases outside the gene matches. The DNA for the CDR3 is TGCAGCGCCCGGGACAGGGGTTCCTTCACAGATACGCAGTATTTT. This codes for CSARDRGSFTDTQYF.

The chain recombines TRBV6-5 with TRBJ2-5; a weak D match, TRBD2 (5 bases). Germline V lookup: CDR1 MNHEY, CDR2 SVGAGI. Deletions cut 7 bases from V and 3 bases from J, with 18 bases between. The CDR3 is 15 residues long. The CDR3 DNA is TGTGCCAGCATCCCTAGCCGGGCGGCAGAAGAGACCCAGTACTTC. It codes for CASIPSRAAEETQYF.

The chain combines TRBV5-4 with TRBJ2-5; 8 bases agree with TRBD2. This CDR3 is built from 14 residues. V dropped 4 bases and J dropped 5; count of bases not matched to a gene: 7. In germline, CDR1 is SGHNT, CDR2 YYREEE (reference sequence). CDR3 nucleotides: TGTGCCAGCAGCCAGCGGGAGAGGGGGGAGACCCAGTACTTC. Its translation is CASSQRERGETQYF.

DNA of the CDR3: TGTGCCAGTACCCCCGGGGGGCCGAACACCGGGGAGCTGTTTTTT. Protein product: CASTPGGPNTGELFF. The chain has TRBV19 and TRBJ2-2; a weak D match, TRBD2 (7 bases). CDR1 and CDR2 (germline): LNHDA, SQIVND (reference sequence). V was clipped by 7 bases and J by 0 bases, with 12 bases between them. The CDR3 loop spans 15 amino acids.

The J gene is TRBJ1-2, the V gene TRBV11-2; D ambiguous. V lost 5 bases to trimming and J lost 5 bases, with 15 bases between them. Germline V lookup: CDR1 SGHAT, CDR2 FQNNGV. The CDR3 runs to 14 residues. Here the CDR3 DNA reads TGTGCCAGCAGCAACCTGCCAACGGTGTATGGCTACACCTTC. Translation: CASSNLPTVYGYTF. Full variable domain (missing parts from reference TRBV11-2 and TRBJ1-2): EAGVAQSPRYKIIEKRQSVAFWCNPISGHATLYWYQQILGQGPKLLIQFQNNGVVDDSQLPKDRFSAERLKGVDSTLKIQPAKLEDSAVYLCASSNLPTVYGYTFGSGTRLTVV.

This sequence joins TRBV19 and TRBJ2-7; 10 bases are a match to TRBD1. With V trimmed by 3 bases and J by 2 bases, 1 base remained unmatched. The germline V gene encodes CDR1 LNHDA and CDR2 SQIVND (reference sequence). The CDR3 length is 14 residues. The CDR3 protein is CASSMDRGTYEQYF. DNA for the CDR3: TGTGCCAGTAGTATGGACAGGGGGACCTACGAGCAGTACTTC.

This sequence joins TRBV10-3 and TRBJ1-1; D is perhaps TRBD1 (5 bases). Germline V lookup: CDR1 ENHRY, CDR2 SYGVKD. Trimming stripped 7 bases from V and 5 bases from J, with 17 bases between. The CDR3 contains 14 residues. CDR3 loop: CAITSDGGETEAFF. The CDR3 coding sequence is TGTGCCATCACATCGGACGGAGGGGAGACTGAAGCTTTCTTT.

The chain is built from TRBV9 and TRBJ2-1; TRBD2 matches 7 bases. V gave up 7 bases and J gave up 4 bases; unmatched junction bases: 8. This CDR3 has 14 residues. Germline assignment: CDR1 SGDLS and CDR2 YYNGEE. In DNA, the CDR3 is TGTGCCAGCTCAAGGAGCGGGATATACAATGAGCAGTTCTTC. It encodes CASSRSGIYNEQFF.

The chain links TRBV5-4 to TRBJ1-5, with D hard to call. CDR1 is SGHNT and CDR2 is YYREEE in the germline V gene (reference sequence). V lost 4 bases and J 3 bases, leaving 23 bases between the germline ends. CDR3 length equals 18 residues. The CDR3 is CASSLGPTTWGANQPQHF. In DNA form, the CDR3 reads TGTGCCAGCAGCCTGGGCCCTACTACCTGGGGAGCCAATCAGCCCCAGCATTTT.

The V gene is TRBV5-6, the J gene TRBJ2-1; 16 bases map to TRBD2. V shed 5 bases, J shed 9 bases, and the junction held 8 bases outside the gene matches. The V gene's germline CDR1 is SGHDT and CDR2 YYEEEE. This CDR3 has 16 residues. CDR3 sequence (DNA): TGTGCCAGCAGGGACGGGACTAGCGGGAGGGAGCCTGAGCAGTTCTTC. Translating it yields CASRDGTSGREPEQFF. Supplemented by reference TRBV5-6 and TRBJ2-1, the full variable domain reads DAGVTQSPTHLIKTRGQQVTLRCSPKSGHDTVSWYQQALGQGPQFIFQYYEEEERQRGNFPDRFSGHQFPNYSSELNVNALLLGDSALYLCASRDGTSGREPEQFFGPGTRLTVL.

The chain combines TRBV10-1 with TRBJ2-7; no firm D call. The V gene's germline CDR1 is WNHNN and CDR2 SYGVQD (reference sequence). The CDR3 is made up of 12 amino acids. Trimming shortened V by 7 bases and J by 2 bases, and 9 bases separated the two germline ends. The CDR3 sequence: CASIFGPYEQYF. In DNA, the CDR3 is TGCGCCAGCATCTTTGGCCCCTACGAGCAGTACTTC.